Listed here are 8 T cell receptor beta chains from one sample, sequenced in a study of memory CD4+ T cells and cytomegalovirus serostatus. Single viable CD3+CD4+CD8-CD45RO+ cells were sorted as the memory CD4+ T cells. Assay: immunoSEQ multiplex PCR; the TCRdb copy retains only in-frame clones and omits some. The sample gives tens of thousands of clones, around 76% of which show up once; roughly 2% is in the top ten. Sequencing input: memory CD4+ T cells from blood. The source is an adult in good health and CMV-seronegative.

This sequence joins TRBV28 and TRBJ1-5; TRBD1 matches at 9 bases. The CDR3 runs 15 residues. The germline CDR1 and CDR2 sequences are MDHEN and SYDVKM. The ends lost 6 bases at V and 2 bases at J; junction bases unmatched: 5. The CDR3 reads CASRWGQGGNQPQHF. The CDR3 region has the DNA TGTGCCAGCAGGTGGGGACAGGGTGGCAATCAGCCCCAGCATTTT.

A single count supports this clone. The chain uses TRBV2 and TRBJ1-2, with a tentative D call TRBD1 (5 bases). CDR1 and CDR2 (germline): SNHLY, FYNNEI. The V and J ends lost 6 bases and 0 bases respectively, with 8 bases between them. This CDR3 contains 13 residues. The CDR3 loop is CASRGGTNYGYTF. The CDR3, as DNA: TGTGCCAGCAGGGGGGGAACTAACTATGGCTACACCTTC.

The CDR3 DNA reads TGTGCCATCAGTGATGGAGATTCACCCCTCCACTTT. This translates into CAISDGDSPLHF. The chain has TRBV10-3 and TRBJ1-6; D call uncertain. Germline CDR1 and CDR2: ENHRY and SYGVKD. Trimming cost V 3 bases and J 8 bases, with 5 bases left between them. The CDR3 sequence is 12 residues long.

This clone occurred once. The CDR3 region has the DNA TGTGCCAGCAGTCCTCATACATACAAGGGACATGACAATGAGCAGTTCTTC. This codes for CASSPHTYKGHDNEQFF. The chain joins TRBV28 to TRBJ2-1, with TRBD1 as a possible D gene (6 bases). Germline CDR1 reads MDHEN; CDR2 reads SYDVKM. The germline V and J ends were trimmed by 5 bases and 5 bases, with 22 bases remaining between them. The CDR3 runs to 17 residues.

The chain employs TRBV18 and TRBJ2-4; TRBD2 aligns across 9 bases. V lost 3 bases to trimming and J lost 8 bases; unmatched junction nucleotides: 8. The CDR3 contains 15 residues. Germline CDR1 KGHSH, CDR2 LQKENI. CDR3 nucleotides: TGTGCCAGCTCACCTGGAGCGGGGGGTAGGGACATTCAGTACTTC. Its translation: CASSPGAGGRDIQYF. Combining the CDR3 with reference TRBV18 and TRBJ2-4 gives the whole variable domain NAGVMQNPRHLVRRRGQEARLRCSPMKGHSHVYWYRQLPEEGLKFMVYLQKENIIDESGMPKERFSAEFPKEGPSILRIQQVVRGDSAAYFCASSPGAGGRDIQYFGAGTRLSVL.

V usage is TRBV7-2 and J usage is TRBJ2-7; 10 bases fit TRBD2. Germline V gives CDR1 SGHTA, CDR2 FQGNSA. Losses at the gene ends were 7 bases for V and 7 bases for J; bases not matched to a gene: 10. The length of the CDR3 is 14 residues. The CDR3 DNA sequence: TGTGCCAGCACCCTAAGCGGGGGGGCGGGGGAGCAGTACTTC. As protein: CASTLSGGAGEQYF.

The chain recombines TRBV11-3 with TRBJ2-5; D gene unclear. The V end lost 1 base, the J end lost 5 bases, and 11 bases lay between the germline ends. This CDR3 spans 14 amino acids. Germline CDR1 and CDR2: SGHNT and YENEEA. CDR3 loop: CASSLVWSTETQYF. CDR3 coding DNA: TGTGCCAGCAGCTTAGTTTGGTCGACGGAGACCCAGTACTTC.

The genes are TRBV6-1 and TRBJ2-2; D is ambiguous. V was trimmed by 3 bases and J by 8 bases, leaving 10 bases between them. The germline V gene encodes CDR1 MNHNS and CDR2 SASEGT. There are 13 residues in the CDR3. CDR3 sequence: CASSEVNIGELFF. In nucleotides, the CDR3 is TGTGCCAGCAGTGAGGTTAACATAGGGGAGCTGTTTTTT.